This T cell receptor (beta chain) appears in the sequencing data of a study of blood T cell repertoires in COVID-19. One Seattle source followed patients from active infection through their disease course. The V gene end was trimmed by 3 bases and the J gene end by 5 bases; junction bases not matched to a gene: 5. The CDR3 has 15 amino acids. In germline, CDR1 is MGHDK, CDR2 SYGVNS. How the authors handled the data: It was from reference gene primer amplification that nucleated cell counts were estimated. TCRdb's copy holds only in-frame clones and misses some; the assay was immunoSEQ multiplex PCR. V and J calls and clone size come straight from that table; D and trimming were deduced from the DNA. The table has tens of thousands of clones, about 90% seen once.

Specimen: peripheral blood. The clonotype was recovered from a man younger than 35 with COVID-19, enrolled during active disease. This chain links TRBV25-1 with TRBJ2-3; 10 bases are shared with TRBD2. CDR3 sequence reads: CASSESGRAGDTQYF. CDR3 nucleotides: TGTGCCAGCAGTGAGAGCGGGAGGGCCGGAGATACGCAGTATTTT.